A selection of T cell receptor beta chains follows, all from one sample in a study of Graves' ophthalmopathy and Graves' hyperthyroidism. Each CDR3 protein gets one entry after TCRdb re-called the multiplex PCR reads with MiXCR. Counted here are around 340,000 distinct CDR3 sequences, 17% occurring once; the ten biggest clones make up more than 9%. Sequencing was done on a sample of peripheral blood. The receptors come from an adult man with Graves' ophthalmopathy. Each CDR3 is given with its conserved first and last residue. Fields, in order: CDR3 protein, CDR3 DNA, D gene, V gene, J gene, clone size. The D gene is left open where the match is weak. Size values are once, few and many counts, or a class for expanded clones, and some rows have none.

CDR3: CASSFFSGTSYEQYF
DNA: TGTGCCAGCAGCTTTTTTTCAGGGACATCCTACGAGCAGTACTTC
D: .
V: TRBV7-2
J: TRBJ2-7
size: many

CDR3: CASSFEGNSNQPQHF
DNA: TGTGCCAGCAGTTTTGAGGGGAATAGCAATCAGCCCCAGCATTTT
D: .
V: TRBV27
J: TRBJ1-5
size: once

CDR3: CSASDIGYNSPLHF
DNA: TGCAGTGCTAGTGACATAGGTTATAATTCACCCCTCCACTTT
D: .
V: TRBV20-1
J: TRBJ1-6
size: many

CDR3: CASSLAGPNTEAFF
DNA: TGTGCCAGCAGTTTAGCGGGGCCGAACACTGAAGCTTTCTTT
D: .
V: TRBV12-3/TRBV12-4
J: TRBJ1-1
size: many

CDR3: CSVVWMGTEAFF
DNA: TGCAGCGTTGTGTGGATGGGCACTGAAGCTTTCTTT
D: .
V: TRBV29-1
J: TRBJ1-1
size: many

CDR3: CASTPFGGNTEAFF
DNA: TGTGCCAGCACGCCGTTCGGGGGAAACACTGAAGCTTTCTTT
D: .
V: TRBV6-1
J: TRBJ1-1
size: .

CDR3: CASSEFHRQANTEAFF
DNA: TGTGCCAGCAGTGAATTCCACCGACAAGCAAACACTGAAGCTTTCTTT
D: .
V: TRBV6-1
J: TRBJ1-1
size: .

CDR3: CASSLTFRGFGEQYF
DNA: TGTGCCAGCAGCTTAACGTTCAGGGGTTTTGGCGAGCAGTACTTC
D: .
V: TRBV7-3
J: TRBJ2-7
size: many

CDR3: CASKEGRRYEQYF
DNA: TGTGCCAGCAAGGAGGGGCGCAGGTACGAGCAGTACTTC
D: .
V: TRBV28
J: TRBJ2-7
size: many

CDR3: CASSLAGGPRYEQYF
DNA: TGCGCCAGCAGCTTAGCGGGAGGGCCCCGGTACGAGCAGTACTTC
D: TRBD2
V: TRBV5-1
J: TRBJ2-7
size: many

CDR3: CASSPTLTGELFF
DNA: TGTGCCAGCTCACCAACCTTGACCGGGGAGCTGTTTTTT
D: .
V: TRBV18
J: TRBJ2-2
size: many

CDR3: CSALLDGYTF
DNA: TGCAGCGCATTATTGGATGGCTACACCTTC
D: .
V: TRBV29-1
J: TRBJ1-2
size: many

CDR3: CASSSADNTEAFF
DNA: TGTGCCAGCAGCTCGGCGGATAACACTGAAGCTTTCTTT
D: .
V: TRBV27
J: TRBJ1-1
size: many

CDR3: CSARDRGRTYEQYF
DNA: TGCAGTGCTAGGGACAGGGGGCGGACCTACGAGCAGTACTTC
D: TRBD1
V: TRBV20-1
J: TRBJ2-7
size: .

CDR3: CASSLQSPYGYTF
DNA: TGTGCCAGCAGTCTTCAGTCTCCCTATGGCTACACCTTC
D: .
V: TRBV6-2/TRBV6-3
J: TRBJ1-2
size: many

CDR3: CASRQRTGYGYTF
DNA: TGTGCCAGCAGACAACGGACAGGGTATGGCTACACCTTC
D: TRBD1
V: TRBV6-2/TRBV6-3
J: TRBJ1-2
size: .

CDR3: CASSPPERGALEQYF
DNA: TGTGCCAGCAGCCCCCCTGAGCGGGGAGCTTTAGAGCAGTACTTC
D: TRBD2
V: TRBV11-2
J: TRBJ2-7
size: many

CDR3: CAWSVGRGNTEAFF
DNA: TGTGCCTGGAGTGTTGGGCGCGGCAACACTGAAGCTTTCTTT
D: .
V: TRBV30
J: TRBJ1-1
size: many

CDR3: CASSSGSRETQYF
DNA: TGCGCCAGCAGCTCAGGGAGTCGGGAGACCCAGTACTTC
D: .
V: TRBV5-1
J: TRBJ2-5
size: many

CDR3: CASSQVRGRFSDGYTF
DNA: TGCGCCAGCAGCCAAGTTAGGGGGCGTTTCAGTGATGGCTACACCTTC
D: TRBD1
V: TRBV4-1
J: TRBJ1-2
size: many

CDR3: CASSPDDRGNGNQPQHF
DNA: TGTGCCAGCTCACCAGATGACAGGGGTAACGGCAATCAGCCCCAGCATTTT
D: TRBD1
V: TRBV18
J: TRBJ1-5
size: .

CDR3: CASSLDRGANTLKYF
DNA: TGTGCCAGCAGCTTAGATCGGGGGGCCAATACGTTGAAGTACTTC
D: .
V: TRBV11-2
J: TRBJ2-7
size: many

CDR3: CSVGGDIGNTIYF
DNA: TGCAGCGTCGGGGGGGATATTGGAAACACCATATATTTT
D: .
V: TRBV29-1
J: TRBJ1-3
size: many

CDR3: CASSLGLGLAGNQAQYF
DNA: TGCGCCAGCAGCTTGGGCTTGGGACTAGCGGGCAATCAGGCCCAGTACTTC
D: TRBD2
V: TRBV5-1
J: TRBJ2-5
size: many

CDR3: CSVEVPSRAGELFF
DNA: TGCAGCGTTGAAGTACCATCCAGGGCCGGGGAGCTGTTTTTT
D: .
V: TRBV29-1
J: TRBJ2-2
size: many

CDR3: CASSQTAGGNTEAFF
DNA: TGTGCCAGCAGCCAAACCGCAGGCGGTAACACTGAAGCTTTCTTT
D: .
V: TRBV3-1
J: TRBJ1-1
size: many

CDR3: CASSLRVKQYEQYF
DNA: TGTGCCAGCAGCTTAAGAGTTAAGCAGTACGAGCAGTACTTC
D: .
V: TRBV7-2
J: TRBJ2-7
size: many

CDR3: CASSQESLTVYEQYF
DNA: TGCGCCAGCAGCCAAGAAAGCTTGACCGTCTACGAGCAGTACTTC
D: .
V: TRBV4-1
J: TRBJ2-7
size: many

CDR3: CASSERRHNTEAFF
DNA: TGTGCCAGCAGTGAAAGGAGACACAACACTGAAGCTTTCTTT
D: .
V: TRBV6-1
J: TRBJ1-1
size: many

CDR3: CASSSDRQETQYF
DNA: TGTGCCAGCAGCTCGGACCGCCAAGAGACCCAGTACTTC
D: .
V: TRBV7-8
J: TRBJ2-5
size: .

CDR3: CASSASGSGNIQYF
DNA: TGTGCCAGCAGCGCTAGCGGGAGCGGTAACATTCAGTACTTC
D: TRBD2
V: TRBV14
J: TRBJ2-4
size: many

CDR3: CAWSAAVDRPQHF
DNA: TGTGCCTGGTCGGCGGCAGTTGATCGGCCCCAGCATTTT
D: .
V: TRBV30
J: TRBJ1-5
size: .

CDR3: CASSEGLGYPAFYEQYF
DNA: TGTGCCAGCAGTGAAGGTCTTGGCTACCCGGCTTTCTACGAGCAGTACTTC
D: .
V: TRBV6-1
J: TRBJ2-7
size: .

CDR3: CSVGDTAYEQYF
DNA: TGCAGCGTTGGGGACACAGCCTACGAGCAGTACTTC
D: .
V: TRBV29-1
J: TRBJ2-7
size: many

CDR3: CASSLQGARTQYF
DNA: TGTGCCAGCAGTTTGCAGGGGGCCAGGACCCAGTACTTC
D: TRBD1
V: TRBV12-3/TRBV12-4
J: TRBJ2-5
size: many

CDR3: CASILAGVGGGTYEQYF
DNA: TGTGCCAGCATCTTAGCGGGTGTTGGCGGGGGCACCTACGAGCAGTACTTC
D: .
V: TRBV7-2
J: TRBJ2-7
size: few

CDR3: CASIHPSDANYGYTF
DNA: TGTGCCAGCATTCATCCCTCGGACGCGAACTATGGCTACACCTTC
D: .
V: TRBV6-1
J: TRBJ1-2
size: many

CDR3: CASSLTGQGAINSPLHF
DNA: TGTGCCAGCAGCTTAACGGGCCAGGGGGCCATCAATTCACCCCTCCACTTT
D: TRBD1
V: TRBV7-3
J: TRBJ1-6
size: many

CDR3: CSARDGALTYEQYF
DNA: TGCAGTGCTAGAGATGGCGCCCTCACCTACGAGCAGTACTTC
D: .
V: TRBV20-1
J: TRBJ2-7
size: many

CDR3: CARRGGSSYEQYF
DNA: TGTGCTCGGAGAGGGGGAAGCTCCTACGAGCAGTACTTC
D: .
V: TRBV30
J: TRBJ2-7
size: many

CDR3: CSAPRGGGGEQYF
DNA: TGCAGTGCTCCCCGAGGAGGAGGCGGAGAGCAGTACTTC
D: .
V: TRBV20-1
J: TRBJ2-7
size: many

CDR3: CASTSGGPEETQYF
DNA: TGTGCCAGCACGAGCGGGGGCCCCGAAGAGACCCAGTACTTC
D: TRBD2
V: TRBV28
J: TRBJ2-5
size: .

CDR3: CASSSITRGRGGYTF
DNA: TGTGCCAGCAGTTCTATAACCAGGGGTCGTGGAGGCTACACCTTC
D: .
V: TRBV6-2/TRBV6-3
J: TRBJ1-2
size: many

CDR3: CASSLGGRETYEQYF
DNA: TGTGCCAGCAGCTTAGGTGGCAGGGAAACCTACGAGCAGTACTTC
D: .
V: TRBV7-6
J: TRBJ2-7
size: many

CDR3: CASSIRGGRRTTEAFF
DNA: TGTGCCAGTAGTATAAGGGGGGGACGCCGAACGACTGAAGCTTTCTTT
D: .
V: TRBV19
J: TRBJ1-1
size: many